This T cell receptor (beta chain) was obtained from a study of T cells after yellow fever vaccination. Study-wide results and limits: It was a weaker secondary response, yet one that peaked faster, at day 5 versus 15. From the bulk population, abundant clonotypes could contaminate and appear within FACS-sorted repertoires.

Using its own MiXCR run on the 5' RACE reads, TCRdb lists one record per CDR3 protein. The table shows hundreds of thousands of distinct CDR3 sequences, with roughly an eighth occurring only once. This clonotype has just a few counts. What it binds is not known. V was pared by 1 base and J by 6 bases, with 17 bases between. This CDR3 comprises 17 residues. Looked up from germline, CDR1 is KGHDR and CDR2 is SFDVKD. The TCR was taken from a man between 18 and 29 years old who received the YFV17D yellow fever vaccine. Sequences were derived from CD4+ T cells sorted from PBMCs, sampled 15 days after the yellow fever booster vaccination. This chain links TRBV24-1 with TRBJ2-2; D unclear. CDR3 protein: CATSDFSGTAFAGELFF. The CDR3 DNA is TGTGCCACCAGTGATTTCTCGGGTACGGCCTTCGCCGGGGAGCTGTTTTTT.